This T cell receptor beta chain was found in a study of CD8+ T cells in alopecia areata. Treatment noted: oral pan-JAK inhibitor, 5-10 mg twice daily. This clone was detected only a few times. A far larger clone is off by one base, so a read error is likely. CDR3 length: 11 residues. Between the trimmed V and J ends, which lost 3 bases and 5 bases, there was a span of 4 bases. Germline lookup yields CDR1 SNHLY and CDR2 FYNNEI. RNA extraction was followed by reverse transcription into cDNA, which acted as the sequencing template. TCRdb's table, derived via immunoSEQ multiplex PCR, lists solely in-frame clones and lacks some. The data hold 200,000 to 250,000 clones, with about two fifths observed a single time.

The sample was CD4+ T cells sorted from blood, taken at approximately week 30, from a patient treated with tofacitinib. The V gene is TRBV2, the J gene TRBJ2-5; D gene ambiguous. The source of this sequence is a human donor with alopecia areata. The CDR3 nucleotides read TGTGCCAGCAGTGAGGGGGAGACCCAGTACTTC. Translation gives CASSEGETQYF.